Following are 15 T cell receptor beta chains from one sample sequenced in a study of CD8+ T cells in alopecia areata. Following extraction, RNA underwent reverse transcription to cDNA, which served as the sequencing template. TCRdb keeps only in-frame clones here, not all; method: immunoSEQ multiplex PCR. This repertoire shows fewer than 150,000 clones, approximately 80% found once; its top ten account for roughly 25%. The treatment: oral pan-JAK inhibitor, 5-10 mg twice daily. Sequenced here: CD8+ T cells sorted from blood, sampled at week 4, from a patient treated with tofacitinib. These receptors were collected from a human donor with alopecia areata.

In the case of this clone: In the same sample, other DNA sequences code for this CDR3. The genes are TRBV2 and TRBJ2-7; the D is unclear. The CDR3 runs to 11 residues. The V end was cut by 6 bases, the J end by 1 base, with 4 bases between. Germline V gives CDR1 SNHLY, CDR2 FYNNEI. This CDR3 is CASSPSYEQYF. As DNA, the CDR3 is TGTGCCAGCAGCCCTTCCTACGAGCAGTACTTC. Full variable domain (rest looked up from reference TRBV2 and TRBJ2-7): EPEVTQTPSHQVTQMGQEVILRCVPISNHLYFYWYRQILGQKVEFLVSFYNNEISEKSEIFDDQFSVERPDGSNFTLKIRSTKLEDSAMYFCASSPSYEQYFGPGTRLTVT.

V gene TRBV29-1 combines with J gene TRBJ2-2; possibly TRBD1 for D (5 bases). CDR1 SQVTM and CDR2 ANQGSEA come from the germline V gene. The CDR3 is made up of 12 amino acids. With 7 bases removed from V and 6 bases from J, the gap between germline ends came to 12 bases. The CDR3 here is CSGFQGSGELFF. In DNA, the CDR3 is TGCAGCGGGTTCCAGGGTTCCGGGGAGCTGTTTTTT.

The V call is TRBV7-9, the J call TRBJ2-2; maybe TRBD2 (5 bases). The CDR3 is 15 residues long. The ends were cut back, 7 bases at V and 3 bases at J, with 15 bases in the middle. The germline V gene encodes CDR1 SEHNR and CDR2 FQNEAQ (reference sequence). The CDR3 sequence: CASNPPGVYTGELFF. The CDR3, as DNA: TGTGCCAGCAATCCCCCCGGGGTCTACACCGGGGAGCTGTTTTTT.

This chain joins TRBV7-2 and TRBJ2-3; no clear D gene. The CDR3 totals 15 residues. With 4 bases removed from V and 1 base from J, the gap between germline ends came to 12 bases. The germline V gene has CDR1 SGHTA and CDR2 FQGNSA. The DNA for the CDR3 is TGTGCCAGCAGCTCCTTTACAGAGGGCACAGATACGCAGTATTTT. This sequence encodes CASSSFTEGTDTQYF.

The CDR3 reads CASSPRQGNSPLHF. Here the CDR3 DNA reads TGTGCCAGCAGTCCCCGACAGGGTAATTCACCCCTCCACTTT. The chain uses TRBV27 and TRBJ1-6, with 7 bases fitting TRBD1. Trimming took 5 bases from V and 6 from J; bases not matched to a gene: 4. The germline gives CDR1 MNHEY, CDR2 SMNVEV (reference sequence). This CDR3 has 14 amino acids.

The chain links TRBV7-9 to TRBJ1-1; D call uncertain. V was cut by 2 bases and J by 2 bases, with 3 bases left in between. CDR1 and CDR2 from the germline V gene are SEHNR and FQNEAQ (reference sequence). The CDR3 sequence is 12 residues long. The DNA of the CDR3 is TGTGCCAGCAGCTTACATAACACTGAAGCTTTCTTT. It codes for CASSLHNTEAFF.

The chain recombines TRBV29-1 with TRBJ2-5, with D tentatively TRBD2 (5 bases). The end of the DNA aligns better with TRBJ2-7, so the J call may be wrong. The CDR3 is 13 residues long. The germline CDR1 and CDR2 sequences are SQVTM and ANQGSEA. This chain's CDR3 is CSFSGGYSYEQYF. Written as DNA, the CDR3 is TGCAGCTTTTCAGGAGGTTACTCCTACGAGCAGTACTTC.

The chain links TRBV6-5 to TRBJ1-2; D might be TRBD1 (5 bases). This CDR3 comprises 14 residues. Germline values: CDR1 MNHEY, CDR2 SVGAGI. V shed 2 bases and J shed 5 bases, with 12 bases lying between them. Written as DNA, the CDR3 is TGTGCCAGCAGTTACCGGGGCCAGGGTTATGGCTACACCTTC. Translation gives CASSYRGQGYGYTF.

This chain links TRBV7-6 with TRBJ2-1; 7 bases are a match to TRBD2. The CDR3 has 15 residues. V was pared by 1 base and J by 0 bases, with 0 bases of the junction left unmatched. Germline CDR1 and CDR2: SGHVS and FNYEAQ. The CDR3 is CASSLGTSSYNEQFF. As DNA, the CDR3 is TGTGCCAGCAGCTTAGGGACTAGCTCCTACAATGAGCAGTTCTTC.

In this sample, this clone turned up a few times. The chain links TRBV5-5 to TRBJ2-1; 10 nucleotides agree with TRBD1. The CDR3 has 14 residues. The trim removed 4 bases at V and 7 bases at J, leaving 5 bases unmatched. In germline, CDR1 is SGHKS, CDR2 YYEKEE (reference sequence). The chain's CDR3 is CASSLGQGGNEQFF. The CDR3 nucleotides are TGTGCCAGCAGCCTAGGACAGGGGGGAAATGAGCAGTTCTTC.

The chain is built from TRBV4-2 and TRBJ2-5; 8 positions match TRBD2. Germline CDR1 LGHNA, CDR2 YNFKEQ. The CDR3 has 16 amino acids. Trimming at V came to 0 bases and at J to 4 bases, leaving 7 bases not matched to a gene. For the CDR3, the DNA is TGTGCCAGCAGCCAAGATCCGGCCACTAGCGGAGAGACCCAGTACTTC. Protein sequence: CASSQDPATSGETQYF.

The gene calls are TRBV27 and TRBJ1-2, with 7 bases aligning to TRBD1. Trimming at V came to 6 bases and at J to 0 bases, leaving 10 bases not matched to a gene. CDR3 length: 16 residues. Looked up from germline, CDR1 is MNHEY and CDR2 is SMNVEV (reference sequence). The CDR3 nucleotides are TGTGCCAGCAGCTGGAAGGGGACAGCATCTAACTATGGCTACACCTTC. It encodes CASSWKGTASNYGYTF.

The chain carries TRBV5-1 and TRBJ2-5; TRBD1 might be the D (6 bases). The CDR3 runs to 16 residues. Germline V gives CDR1 SGHRS, CDR2 YFSETQ. V was cut by 7 bases and J by 2 bases, with 21 bases left in between. For the CDR3, the DNA is TGCGCCAGCGCGGGTAAAACAGGGATCGTTCAAGAGACCCAGTACTTC. Amino acids: CASAGKTGIVQETQYF. The entire variable domain, with the rest obtained from reference TRBV5-1 and TRBJ2-5, is as follows: KAGVTQTPRYLIKTRGQQVTLSCSPISGHRSVSWYQQTPGQGLQFLFEYFSETQRNKGNFPGRFSGRQFSNSRSEMNVSTLELGDSALYLCASAGKTGIVQETQYFGPGTRLLVL.

V gene TRBV7-9 combines with J gene TRBJ2-3; D possibly matches TRBD1 or TRBD2 (5 bases each). V lost 3 bases to trimming and J lost 5 bases, with 15 bases between them. The CDR3 contains 15 residues. The germline V gene encodes CDR1 SEHNR and CDR2 FQNEAQ (reference sequence). DNA of the CDR3: TGTGCCAGCAGCTTTCGGGACCCTCCATTAGATACGCAGTATTTT. Its protein is CASSFRDPPLDTQYF. Filled out from reference TRBV7-9 and TRBJ2-3, the complete variable domain reads DTGVSQNPRHKITKRGQNVTFRCDPISEHNRLYWYRQTLGQGPEFLTYFQNEAQLEKSRLLSDRFSAERPKGSFSTLEIQRTEQGDSAMYLCASSFRDPPLDTQYFGPGTRLTVL.

This clone was seen only a few times. V and J are TRBV5-6 and TRBJ2-7; 9 bases are shared with TRBD2. V dropped 2 bases and J dropped 4; count of bases not matched to a gene: 4. Looked up from germline, CDR1 is SGHDT and CDR2 is YYEEEE. This CDR3 comprises 14 residues. CDR3 sequence reads: CASSFGTSLYEQYF. The CDR3 region has the DNA TGTGCCAGCAGCTTCGGGACTAGCCTTTACGAGCAGTACTTC.